This passage covers 30 T cell receptor beta chains from one sample sequenced in a study of early T cells in non-severe SARS-CoV-2 infection. TCRdb re-derived calls from the 5' RACE reads in MiXCR, one entry per CDR3 protein. The repertoire holds tens of thousands of distinct CDR3 sequences, with over 4% as singletons. The sequenced sample consisted of whole blood. The receptors derive from an adult who was a healthcare worker with PCR-confirmed SARS-CoV-2 infection or an uninfected control (not recorded which).

As for this clonotype: One junction end disagrees with the germline gene, perhaps due to a read error. The chain carries TRBV5-4 and TRBJ1-1, with 7 bases aligning to TRBD1. The CDR3 has 14 residues. Germline assignment: CDR1 SGHNT and CDR2 YYREEE (reference sequence). This CDR3 reads CVSSSGGIGTEAFF. CDR3 bases: TGTGTCAGCAGCTCAGGGGGGATAGGCACTGAAGCTTTCTTT.

This clonotype was recorded many times. The rearrangement uses TRBV19 and TRBJ1-3; no clear D. Germline CDR1 reads LNHDA; CDR2 reads SQIVND (reference sequence). The CDR3 totals 13 residues. Trimming pared 8 bases from V and 0 bases from J, leaving 8 bases between. The CDR3 protein is CASPDLSGNTIYF. CDR3 DNA sequence: TGTGCCAGTCCGGACCTCTCTGGAAACACCATATATTTT.

This chain joins TRBV29-1 and TRBJ2-7; D is unresolved. The CDR3 is made up of 13 amino acids. Per germline, CDR1 SQVTM and CDR2 ANQGSEA. Trimming pared 7 bases from V and 3 bases from J, leaving 16 bases between. The CDR3 nucleotides are TGCAGCGCTGGTTCCGCTTCGGGCTACGAGCAGTACTTC. It encodes CSAGSASGYEQYF.

Ten or more counts support this clonotype. The gene calls are TRBV7-9 and TRBJ2-5; D unresolved. V lost 4 bases, J lost 4 bases, and 10 bases lay in between. The germline V gene encodes CDR1 SEHNR and CDR2 FQNEAQ (reference sequence). The CDR3 has 13 amino acids. The CDR3 DNA reads TGTGCCAGCAGCTCGCTCCAGACAGAGACCCAGTACTTC. It is translated as CASSSLQTETQYF.

This clonotype was counted a few times. The chain couples TRBV7-9 to TRBJ2-1, with D unclear. V gave up 6 bases and J gave up 0 bases, with 9 bases separating them. The CDR3 spans 14 residues. Germline V gene lookup returns CDR1 SEHNR and CDR2 FQNEAQ (reference sequence). CDR3 sequence reads: CASSPLPSYNEQFF. The CDR3 bases are TGTGCCAGCAGTCCCCTTCCCTCCTACAATGAGCAGTTCTTC.

The chain has TRBV5-5 and TRBJ2-2; D gene uncertain. Germline CDR1 SGHKS, CDR2 YYEKEE (reference sequence). V was clipped by 3 bases and J by 7 bases, with 10 bases between them. This CDR3 region has 13 residues. Here the CDR3 DNA reads TGTGCCAGCAGCTCCACCCCGGGCGGGGAGCTGTTTTTT. It translates to CASSSTPGGELFF.

This clonotype was counted between two and nine times. The chain joins TRBV3-1 to TRBJ1-2, with a possible D match to TRBD1 (5 bases). The CDR3 totals 16 residues. CDR1 LGHDT and CDR2 YNNKEL come from the germline V gene (reference sequence). Trimming removed 2 bases at V and 0 bases at J, with 13 bases between. The CDR3 reads CASSQSLGTANYGYTF. The CDR3 DNA reads as TGTGCCAGCAGCCAAAGCCTGGGGACGGCTAACTATGGCTACACCTTC.

At least ten counts were recorded for this clonotype. J is TRBJ1-2 and V is TRBV18; TRBD1 might be the D (6 bases). The V gene lost 6 bases and the J gene lost 3 bases, with 11 bases spanning the gap. The CDR3 is made up of 13 amino acids. Germline lookup yields CDR1 KGHSH and CDR2 LQKENI. The CDR3 is CASSEGEYYGYTF. For the CDR3, the DNA is TGTGCCAGCTCGGAGGGGGAATACTATGGCTACACCTTC.

There are many counts of this clonotype. The J gene is TRBJ2-1, the V gene TRBV29-1; D is uncertain. CDR3 length: 13 amino acids. V lost 8 bases and J 0 bases, leaving 11 bases between the germline ends. Germline V gene data show CDR1 as SQVTM and CDR2 as ANQGSEA. This CDR3 reads CSTTQSSYNEQFF. The CDR3, as DNA: TGCAGCACGACGCAGAGCTCCTACAATGAGCAGTTCTTC.

This clonotype has ten or more counts. This rearrangement joins TRBV29-1 to TRBJ1-1, with unresolved D. There are 11 residues in the CDR3. The ends were cut back, 4 bases at V and 0 bases at J, with 3 bases in the middle. CDR1 and CDR2 from the germline V gene are SQVTM and ANQGSEA. The chain's CDR3 is CSVVLNTEAFF. In nucleotides, the CDR3 is TGCAGCGTTGTATTGAACACTGAAGCTTTCTTT.

There are many counts of this clonotype. The J gene is TRBJ2-1, the V gene TRBV13; D unresolved. CDR1 and CDR2 from the germline V gene are PRHDT and FYEKMQ (reference sequence). V lost 3 bases to trimming and J lost 12 bases, with 18 bases between them. The CDR3 loop spans 14 amino acids. The CDR3 nucleotides read TGTGCCAGCAGCTTGAGATCGTTTAACCAGTGGCAGTTCTTC. Amino acid sequence: CASSLRSFNQWQFF.

The sample holds a few counts of this clonotype. The rearrangement joins TRBV29-1 to TRBJ2-1; the D is unclear. V lost 4 bases to trimming and J lost 1 base, with 2 bases between them. The CDR3 is 11 amino acids. Per germline, CDR1 SQVTM and CDR2 ANQGSEA. The CDR3 DNA sequence: TGCAGCGTTGGTTCCTACAATGAGCAGTTCTTC. Amino acid sequence: CSVGSYNEQFF.

This clonotype was found a few times. The genes are TRBV4-3 and TRBJ2-2, with 7 bases fitting TRBD1. The ends lost 1 base at V and 6 bases at J; junction bases unmatched: 8. Germline CDR1 is LGHNA and CDR2 is YSLEER. The CDR3 is 16 residues long. The CDR3 here is CASSQVPQGVSGELFF. The DNA of the CDR3 is TGCGCCAGCAGCCAAGTTCCCCAGGGGGTTTCCGGGGAGCTGTTTTTT.

This clonotype was found many times. V and J are TRBV3-1 and TRBJ2-2; D is perhaps TRBD2 (6 bases). This CDR3 comprises 14 residues. Germline CDR1 LGHDT, CDR2 YNNKEL (reference sequence). Between the trimmed V and J ends, which lost 2 bases and 4 bases, there was a span of 8 bases. This chain's CDR3 is CASSQTSSTGELFF. As DNA, the CDR3 is TGTGCCAGCAGCCAAACTAGCTCCACCGGGGAGCTGTTTTTT.

This clonotype has ten or more counts. This chain uses TRBV19 with TRBJ1-6; 9 positions match TRBD1. Germline V CDR1 and CDR2: LNHDA, SQIVND (reference sequence). The CDR3 is 14 residues long. The junction had 5 bases not matched to a gene; V was cut back by 5 bases and J by 9 bases. The CDR3 here is CASSENRGLSPLHF. DNA for the CDR3: TGTGCCAGTAGTGAAAACAGGGGGCTTTCACCCCTCCACTTT.

This clonotype was counted many times. This rearrangement joins TRBV7-8 to TRBJ2-7, with D unclear. CDR3 size: 16 residues. CDR1 SGHVS and CDR2 FQNEAQ come from the germline V gene. With 2 bases removed from V and 0 bases from J, the gap between germline ends came to 14 bases. The CDR3 protein is CASSLLGRTSSYEQYF. CDR3 sequence (DNA): TGTGCCAGCAGCTTATTGGGCAGGACCAGCTCCTACGAGCAGTACTTC.

Only a few counts were recorded for this clonotype. The chain links TRBV24-1 to TRBJ1-5; tentative D call: TRBD1 (5 bases). The germline V gene has CDR1 KGHDR and CDR2 SFDVKD. The CDR3 runs 16 residues. Deletions cut 3 bases from V and 3 bases from J, with 14 bases between. CDR3 nucleotide sequence: TGTGCCACCAGTGATGGGCGTCGGGGGGACAATCAGCCCCAGCATTTT. Translated, it gives CATSDGRRGDNQPQHF.

The chain employs TRBV7-9 and TRBJ1-1; D is unclear. CDR3 length: 12 residues. Trimming left V 5 bases short and J 4 bases short, with 8 bases between. CDR1 is SEHNR and CDR2 is FQNEAQ in the germline V gene (reference sequence). Here the CDR3 DNA reads TGTGCCAGCAGCCTTCTGGGCACTGAAGCTTTCTTT. Translation: CASSLLGTEAFF.

This clonotype was recorded at least ten times. This rearrangement joins TRBV6-2 or TRBV6-3 to TRBJ2-7; possibly TRBD2 for D (6 bases). Trimming shortened V by 10 bases and J by 4 bases, and 14 bases separated the two germline ends. The germline gives CDR1 MNHEY, CDR2 SVGEGT. The CDR3 runs to 12 residues. The CDR3 nucleotides are TGTGCCACCGACGGGACTGGTTACGAGCAGTACTTC. This encodes CATDGTGYEQYF.

This clonotype came up a few times. This chain's CDR3 is CSATPGQGYEQYF. The CDR3 DNA is TGCAGTGCGACTCCGGGACAGGGCTACGAGCAGTACTTC. The V call is TRBV20-1, the J call TRBJ2-7; the match to TRBD1 covers 9 bases. The V gene end was trimmed by 6 bases and the J gene end by 3 bases; junction bases not matched to a gene: 6. This CDR3 comprises 13 residues. Germline CDR1 DFQATT, CDR2 SNEGSKA (reference sequence).

The table lists this clonotype with a few counts. The V call is TRBV20-1, the J call TRBJ1-1, with 7 nucleotides matching TRBD1. Germline V CDR1 and CDR2: DFQATT, SNEGSKA (reference sequence). This CDR3 comprises 12 residues. CDR3 region: CSSRDRNTEAFF. The DNA for the CDR3 is TGCAGCAGCCGGGACAGGAACACTGAAGCTTTCTTT.

Many counts were recorded for this clonotype. V and J are TRBV12-3 or TRBV12-4 and TRBJ1-1; TRBD1 agrees at 8 bases. The CDR3 consists of 15 residues. The trim removed 7 bases at V and 3 bases at J, leaving 10 bases unmatched. CDR3 sequence (DNA): TGTGCCAGCACCCGACCCGGACAGGGACACACTGAAGCTTTCTTT. This encodes CASTRPGQGHTEAFF.

There are many counts of this clonotype. The rearrangement joins TRBV6-1 to TRBJ2-2, with D tentatively TRBD1 (6 bases). Trimming stripped 4 bases from V and 4 bases from J, with 10 bases between. Germline CDR1 is MNHNS and CDR2 is SASEGT. This CDR3 has 14 residues. CDR3 nucleotide sequence: TGTGCCAGCAGTGGGGGGCGGTCCACCGGGGAGCTGTTTTTT. This codes for CASSGGRSTGELFF.

This clonotype was detected many times. The chain employs TRBV3-1 and TRBJ2-5; D tentatively fits TRBD1 or TRBD2 (5 bases each). V was trimmed by 0 bases and J by 5 bases, leaving 10 bases between them. Germline-derived CDR1 and CDR2 are LGHDT and YNNKEL (reference sequence). This CDR3 spans 14 amino acids. The chain's CDR3 is CASSQDSGTETQYF. The DNA for the CDR3 is TGTGCCAGCAGCCAAGATTCGGGGACGGAGACCCAGTACTTC.

This clonotype was seen repeatedly, ten times or more. Written as DNA, the CDR3 is TGTGCCAGTAGTCAGACTAGCGGGAGCTATGAGCAGTTCTTC. It codes for CASSQTSGSYEQFF. The chain joins TRBV19 to TRBJ2-1; TRBD2 aligns across 12 bases. Trimming cost V 5 bases and J 8 bases; bases outside gene matches: 4. From germline, CDR1 is LNHDA and CDR2 SQIVND (reference sequence). The length of the CDR3 is 14 residues.

This clonotype was counted ten times or more. The CDR3, as DNA: TGCAGTGCACCCGTCCTACCCATGAACACTGAAGCTTTCTTT. As protein: CSAPVLPMNTEAFF. The V gene is TRBV20-1, the J gene TRBJ1-1, with D hard to call. V lost 6 bases and J lost 0, with 14 bases in between. The CDR3 covers 14 residues. Per germline, CDR1 DFQATT and CDR2 SNEGSKA (reference sequence).

The V call is TRBV2, the J call TRBJ2-7, with 9 positions matching TRBD1. Per the germline V gene, CDR1 is SNHLY and CDR2 is FYNNEI. The CDR3 is made up of 18 amino acids. V dropped 8 bases and J dropped 5; count of bases not matched to a gene: 22. The CDR3 spells CASRGSLIGQGTDNEQYF. CDR3 in DNA: TGTGCCAGCCGTGGATCACTTATCGGACAGGGGACGGACAACGAGCAGTACTTC.

This clonotype was seen repeatedly, ten times or more. V is TRBV4-1 and J is TRBJ2-5; the match to TRBD1 covers 8 bases. J gave up 4 bases and V 2 bases, and 3 bases lay outside the gene matches. The CDR3 runs to 14 residues. Germline CDR1 is MGHRA and CDR2 is YSYEKL. DNA for the CDR3: TGCGCCAGCAGCCAACGGACAGGGCGAGAGACCCAGTACTTC. It encodes CASSQRTGRETQYF.

The sample holds many counts of this clonotype. V is TRBV7-2 and J is TRBJ2-1, with 9 positions matching TRBD2. The V gene's germline CDR1 is SGHTA and CDR2 FQGNSA. This CDR3 region has 16 residues. J lost 9 bases, V lost 4 bases, and 13 bases had no gene match. In DNA form, the CDR3 reads TGTGCCAGCAGCTGGAGTAGCGGGAGTGGGTATGGTGAGCAGTTCTTC. Residues: CASSWSSGSGYGEQFF.

This clonotype was observed a few times. The chain is built from TRBV10-2 and TRBJ1-1; possible D gene TRBD1, 5 bases. Germline CDR1 WSHSY, CDR2 SAAADI. The germline V and J ends were trimmed by 4 bases and 4 bases, with 10 bases remaining between them. This CDR3 has 13 amino acids. Here the CDR3 reads CASSAWGVTEAFF. In DNA form, the CDR3 reads TGCGCCAGCAGTGCATGGGGGGTCACTGAAGCTTTCTTT.